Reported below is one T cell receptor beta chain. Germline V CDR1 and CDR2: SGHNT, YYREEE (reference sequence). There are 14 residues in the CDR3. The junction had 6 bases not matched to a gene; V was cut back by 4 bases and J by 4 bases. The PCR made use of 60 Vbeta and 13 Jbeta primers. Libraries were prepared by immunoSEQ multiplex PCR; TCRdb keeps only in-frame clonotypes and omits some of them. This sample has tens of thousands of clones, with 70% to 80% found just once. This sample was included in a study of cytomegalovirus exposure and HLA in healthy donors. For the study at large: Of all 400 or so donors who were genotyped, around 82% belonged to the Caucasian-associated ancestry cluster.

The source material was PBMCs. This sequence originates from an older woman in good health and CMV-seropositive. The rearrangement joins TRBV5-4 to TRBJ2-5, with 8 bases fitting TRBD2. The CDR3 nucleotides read TGTGCCAGCAGCCAACGGGAGGGCGGAGAGACCCAGTACTTC. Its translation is CASSQREGGETQYF.